These 9 T cell receptor beta chains share one sample of origin, sequenced in a study of neurological immune-mediated disorders. Each CDR3 protein gets one entry after TCRdb re-called the 5' RACE reads with MiXCR. The sample records around 130,000 distinct CDR3 sequences, about 3.4% being singletons. Material for sequencing was PBMCs. These TCRs come from a woman under 40 with multiple sclerosis.

This clonotype was recorded many times. The V gene is TRBV7-9, the J gene TRBJ2-7; 10 nucleotides align to TRBD2. V trimming: 3 bases; J trimming: 2 bases; junction bases outside the gene matches: 1. The germline V gene encodes CDR1 SEHNR and CDR2 FQNEAQ (reference sequence). This CDR3 has 14 amino acids. The CDR3 sequence: CASSLSGGAYEQYF. Here the CDR3 DNA reads TGTGCCAGCAGCTTGAGCGGGGGGGCCTACGAGCAGTACTTC.

This clonotype was detected ten times or more. The chain joins TRBV6-5 to TRBJ1-1; tentative D call: TRBD1 (6 bases). Germline assignment: CDR1 MNHEY and CDR2 SVGAGI. Trimming stripped 7 bases from V and 6 bases from J, with 15 bases between. The CDR3 totals 13 residues. The chain's CDR3 is CASTIQGSPEAFF. DNA for the CDR3: TGTGCCAGCACCATACAGGGATCCCCTGAAGCTTTCTTT.

At least ten counts were recorded for this clonotype. This chain links TRBV6-5 with TRBJ1-2, with 7 bases that match TRBD1. The CDR3 has 13 amino acids. V lost 6 bases, J lost 5 bases, and 6 bases stayed unmatched. The germline gives CDR1 MNHEY, CDR2 SVGAGI. The CDR3 spells CASRHRGGYGYTF. DNA of the CDR3: TGTGCCAGCAGACACAGGGGAGGGTATGGCTACACCTTC.

This clonotype has at least ten counts. This chain uses TRBV27 with TRBJ1-3, with D possibly being TRBD1 (5 bases). Germline V gene data show CDR1 as MNHEY and CDR2 as SMNVEV (reference sequence). This CDR3 spans 15 amino acids. Trimming shortened V by 7 bases and J by 4 bases, and 17 bases separated the two germline ends. CDR3 sequence reads: CASKREPGSGNTIYF. The CDR3 DNA follows: TGTGCCAGCAAACGGGAACCAGGGTCCGGAAACACCATATATTTT.

The chain carries TRBV29-1 and TRBJ2-1; D ambiguous. The germline gives CDR1 SQVTM, CDR2 ANQGSEA. The V end lost 1 base, the J end lost 2 bases, and 9 bases lay between the germline ends. This CDR3 has 14 residues. CDR3 sequence (DNA): TGCAGCGTTGAAGGTAGCAGACCCTACAATGAGCAGTTCTTC. Its translation is CSVEGSRPYNEQFF.

This clonotype was seen repeatedly, ten times or more. This chain joins TRBV7-2 and TRBJ2-3, with TRBD2 matching over 11 bases. V lost 3 bases to trimming and J lost 3 bases; unmatched junction nucleotides: 8. The CDR3 is 17 amino acids. Germline CDR1 is SGHTA and CDR2 is FQGNSA. The CDR3 DNA reads TGTGCCAGCAGCTTCCCGATTAGCGGGGGGGATACAGATACGCAGTATTTT. It translates to CASSFPISGGDTDTQYF.

This clonotype was detected many times. Here the CDR3 reads CASSLQLSNEQFF. For the CDR3, the DNA is TGCGCCAGCAGCTTGCAGCTTTCCAATGAGCAGTTCTTC. The chain recombines TRBV5-1 with TRBJ2-1; D unclear. CDR3 length equals 13 residues. Trimming removed 1 base at V and 6 bases at J, with 8 bases between. Germline V gene lookup returns CDR1 SGHRS and CDR2 YFSETQ.

This clonotype was detected many times. This sequence joins TRBV15 and TRBJ1-2, with D hard to call. The germline V gene encodes CDR1 LNHNV and CDR2 YYDKDF (reference sequence). The CDR3 covers 15 residues. Trimming removed 3 bases at V and 0 bases at J, with 11 bases between. The CDR3 loop is CATSRTMTANYGYTF. The CDR3 DNA follows: TGTGCCACCAGCAGGACGATGACGGCTAACTATGGCTACACCTTC.

The table lists this clonotype with many counts. The chain joins TRBV20-1 to TRBJ2-1; a weak D match, TRBD1 (6 bases). From germline, CDR1 is DFQATT and CDR2 SNEGSKA (reference sequence). Trimming cost V 7 bases and J 8 bases, with 18 bases left between them. CDR3 length: 13 amino acids. CDR3 DNA: TGCAGTGTCTTACAGGGAAAACGGGATGAGCAGTTCTTC. Translation: CSVLQGKRDEQFF.